The rows below give T cell receptor beta chains drawn from one sample of a study of T cells after yellow fever vaccination. One entry per CDR3 protein, called by TCRdb with MiXCR from the 5' RACE reads. The sample carries hundreds of thousands of distinct CDR3 sequences, around 20% recorded once. The sequencing used PBMCs, collected before the yellow fever booster vaccination. The source is a young man who received the YFV17D yellow fever vaccine. CDR3s include the opening cysteine and the closing phenylalanine or tryptophan. D genes are given only for firm matches. Expanded clones get a size class; other rows say once, few or many, or leave the size out.

D gene,V gene,J gene,clone size,CDR3 DNA,CDR3 protein
NA,TRBV4-3,TRBJ2-7,NA,TGCGCCAGCAGCTCCAGAAAGCTCTACTACGAGCAGTACTTC,CASSSRKLYYEQYF
NA,TRBV18,TRBJ2-3,NA,TGTGCCAGCTCACCAATGGGGGTCACGGATACGCAGTATTTT,CASSPMGVTDTQYF
NA,TRBV5-6,TRBJ1-1,NA,TGTGCCAGCAGCTTCTCCCATGATGGGCGGGTGAACACTGAAGCTTTCTTT,CASSFSHDGRVNTEAFF
TRBD2,TRBV9,TRBJ2-7,NA,TGTGCCAGCAGCGGGCTAGCGGGGCCGGGGGGAGAGCAGTACTTC,CASSGLAGPGGEQYF
NA,TRBV5-6,TRBJ1-2,NA,TGTGCCAGCAGCCGGGCGGGGCTAGGCTATGGCTACACCTTC,CASSRAGLGYGYTF
NA,TRBV7-2,TRBJ2-3,few,TGTGCCAGCAGCTTAGGGGGCGCATACACAGATACGCAGTATTTT,CASSLGGAYTDTQYF
TRBD1,TRBV20-1,TRBJ2-2,few,TGCAGTGCCAAGGGACAGGCTACTGCCGGGGAGCTGTTTTTT,CSAKGQATAGELFF
TRBD1,TRBV29-1,TRBJ2-7,NA,TGCAGCGTCCGCAGGGGACAGCGCAACGAGCAGTACTTC,CSVRRGQRNEQYF
NA,TRBV4-1,TRBJ1-1,few,TGCGCCAGCAGCCAAACTACCCAGGGGAATACTGAAGCTTTCTTT,CASSQTTQGNTEAFF
NA,TRBV4-1,TRBJ2-5,NA,TGCGCCAGCAGCCAAGGGGTTTTGGAGACCCATTACTTC,CASSQGVLETHYF
TRBD1,TRBV5-5,TRBJ2-7,many,TGTGCCAGCACAGGGACAGGTAGCTCCTACGAGCAGTACTTC,CASTGTGSSYEQYF
TRBD1,TRBV30,TRBJ2-3,few,TGTGCCTGGAGTGGAAATAGACAGGGCACGCAGTATTTT,CAWSGNRQGTQYF
NA,TRBV29-1,TRBJ1-1,NA,TGCAGCGTTGAAATAAGGGGTGCGGCTTTCTTT,CSVEIRGAAFF
TRBD2,TRBV7-2,TRBJ2-3,few,TGTGCCAGCAGCTTAACGGTAGCGGGGCCTAGCACAGATACGCAGTATTTT,CASSLTVAGPSTDTQYF
NA,TRBV4-3,TRBJ2-1,few,TGCGCCCCCTCCAGGACAGCACCTGTCCATGAGCAGTTCTTC,CAPSRTAPVHEQFF
NA,TRBV10-3,TRBJ1-2,NA,TGTGCCATCGGGTTCGGAGAGAGATATGGCTACACCTTC,CAIGFGERYGYTF
NA,TRBV5-4,TRBJ2-7,NA,TGTGCCAGCAGCTCCGGACTTGGGGGTTTCTACGAGCAGTACTTC,CASSSGLGGFYEQYF
NA,TRBV20-1,TRBJ2-1,NA,TGCAGTGCTAGGGGGGGCGACCGGGACAATGAGCAGTTCTTC,CSARGGDRDNEQFF
TRBD1,TRBV5-6,TRBJ1-2,NA,TGTGCCAGCAGCCCACCCGACAGGGTAGAGGATGGCTACACCTTC,CASSPPDRVEDGYTF
NA,TRBV7-6,TRBJ2-4,NA,TGTGCCAGCGCACCAACCCAGGGACTAGCCAAAAACATTCAGTACTTC,CASAPTQGLAKNIQYF
NA,TRBV12-3/TRBV12-4,TRBJ2-7,NA,TGTGCCAGCAGTCCGGGAGTAGGGTCCTACGAGCAGTACTTC,CASSPGVGSYEQYF
NA,TRBV15,TRBJ1-2,NA,TGTGCCACCAGCAAGGGGGTTGCTAACTATGGCTACACCTTC,CATSKGVANYGYTF
NA,TRBV12-3/TRBV12-4,TRBJ1-2,many,TGTGCCAGCAGTTTGTTTCCAGGGAACTATGGCTACACCTTC,CASSLFPGNYGYTF
NA,TRBV20-1,TRBJ1-2,NA,TGCAGTGCCCCGGCTACTTCTAACTATGGCTACACCTTC,CSAPATSNYGYTF
TRBD1,TRBV6-5,TRBJ2-1,NA,TGTGCCAGCAGGGCAGGGGGTACTCTGAATGAGCAGTTCTTC,CASRAGGTLNEQFF
TRBD1,TRBV20-1,TRBJ1-2,few,TGCAGTGCTAGTAACTCCCGGCGGCAGGGGGTTCGTGGCTACACCTTC,CSASNSRRQGVRGYTF
NA,TRBV12-3/TRBV12-4,TRBJ1-1,many,TGTGCCAGCAGTGCGACGGTGGGGACTGAAGCTTTCTTT,CASSATVGTEAFF
NA,TRBV20-1,TRBJ1-4,few,TGCAGTGCCGCCAGCGGGGGGGACAATGAAAAACTGTTTTTT,CSAASGGDNEKLFF
NA,TRBV2,TRBJ1-1,few,TGTGCCAGCAGTGAAGAGGGCCCCACTGAAGCTTTCTTT,CASSEEGPTEAFF
NA,TRBV10-3,TRBJ2-7,NA,TGTGCCATCACTAACGCAGGGGAGCAGTACTTC,CAITNAGEQYF
NA,TRBV18,TRBJ2-5,few,TGTGCCAGCTCCTCAACCCAAGAGACCCAGTACTTC,CASSSTQETQYF
NA,TRBV18,TRBJ1-3,NA,TGTGCCAGCTCACCATCCGGGCATCGGGTCACCATATATTTT,CASSPSGHRVTIYF
NA,TRBV5-1,TRBJ2-7,many,TGCGCCAGCAGCCGTTCAGCGACAGGGACTTACGAGCAGTACTTC,CASSRSATGTYEQYF
TRBD1,TRBV5-6,TRBJ2-7,NA,TGTGCCAGCAGCTTGTTGGGACAGGACTACGAGCAGTACTTC,CASSLLGQDYEQYF
NA,TRBV4-3,TRBJ2-4,few,TGCGCCAGCAGCCCCGACAGCCTGGGGGCCAAAAACATTCAGTACTTC,CASSPDSLGAKNIQYF
TRBD1,TRBV4-3,TRBJ2-1,few,TGCGCCAGCAGCCAAGATTTCGGGTCGACAGGGTTGGTTGGAGCGCTCTTC,CASSQDFGSTGLVGALF
NA,TRBV11-2,TRBJ1-1,few,TGTGCCAGCAGCTTATGGGAGACTGAAGCTTTCTTT,CASSLWETEAFF
NA,TRBV5-4,TRBJ2-1,NA,TGTGCCAGCAGCTTGGTGGGTGGCTCCTACAATGAGCAGTTCTTC,CASSLVGGSYNEQFF
TRBD1,TRBV11-2,TRBJ1-1,few,TGTGCCAGCAGATCCGGGACAGGGTTGGGCACTGAAGCTTTCTTT,CASRSGTGLGTEAFF
NA,TRBV7-2,TRBJ2-5,few,TGTGCCAGCAGCCCGGTCCCGGGGGGCCCAGAGACCCAGTACTTC,CASSPVPGGPETQYF
NA,TRBV27,TRBJ1-1,NA,TGTGCCAGCCGAAACCCCCAGGGTACTTTCTTT,CASRNPQGTFF
TRBD1,TRBV12-3/TRBV12-4,TRBJ2-2,NA,TGTGCCAGCAGTTCCATCAGGGGGATGGGGACCGGGGAGCTGTTTTTT,CASSSIRGMGTGELFF
NA,TRBV4-1,TRBJ1-2,NA,TGCGCCAGCAGCCAAGCCGGGACACACTATGGCTACACCTTC,CASSQAGTHYGYTF
NA,TRBV5-4,TRBJ1-2,NA,TGTGCCAGCAGCTGGGGCAGGTCCTACACCTTC,CASSWGRSYTF
NA,TRBV29-1,TRBJ2-7,NA,TGCAGCGTTGTATCAGGGTCATTTGGCGAGCAGTACTTC,CSVVSGSFGEQYF
TRBD1,TRBV4-1,TRBJ2-7,NA,TGCGCCAGCAGCCAGGGCAGGCCGATCACAGGGGAGTGGTACGAGCAGTACTTC,CASSQGRPITGEWYEQYF
TRBD2,TRBV6-1,TRBJ2-3,few,TGTGCCAGCAATCGACTAGCGGGGGGCCCAGATACGCAGTATTTT,CASNRLAGGPDTQYF
TRBD1,TRBV7-2,TRBJ2-7,NA,TGTGCCAGCAGCCAAGGACAGGTCTCCTACGAGCAGTACTTC,CASSQGQVSYEQYF
NA,TRBV7-9,TRBJ2-3,few,TGTGCCAGCAACCGGTACACAGATACGCAGTATTTT,CASNRYTDTQYF
NA,TRBV6-2/TRBV6-3,TRBJ1-1,once,TGTGCCAGCACGGGCTACAGGACCTTGAACACTGAAGCTTTCTTT,CASTGYRTLNTEAFF
NA,TRBV18,TRBJ2-5,NA,TGTGCCAGCTCACCCATGCAAGAGACCCAGTACTTC,CASSPMQETQYF
NA,TRBV2,TRBJ1-1,NA,TGTGCCAGCAGTGATAGTAACACCCTGGGGGAAGCTTTCTTT,CASSDSNTLGEAFF
NA,TRBV4-3,TRBJ1-1,NA,TGCGCCAGCAGCCAAGACCCGAGTGGGTTTATGAACACTGAAGCTTTCTTT,CASSQDPSGFMNTEAFF
NA,TRBV9,TRBJ2-1,few,TGTGCCAGCAGCGTCAGGCTGGAACACAATGAGCAGTTCTTC,CASSVRLEHNEQFF
NA,TRBV6-2/TRBV6-3,TRBJ1-1,few,TGTGCCAGCAGTTATTCGAATTTTCCGGACCCCTCGAAGAGGGCTTTCTTT,CASSYSNFPDPSKRAFF
NA,TRBV3-1,TRBJ1-1,many,TGTGCCAGCAGCCCCCGGGGCAGGAGGGCTTTCTTT,CASSPRGRRAFF
NA,TRBV29-1,TRBJ1-2,few,TGCAGCGTTGAACAGGATGCAGACTATGGCTACACCTTC,CSVEQDADYGYTF